Below are 23 T cell receptor beta chains sequenced from a single sample in a study of blood T cell repertoires in COVID-19. The table came from immunoSEQ multiplex PCR; TCRdb's copy has only in-frame clones and leaves some out. Found here are 90,000 to 120,000 clones, 65% to 80% of them singletons; the top ten hold 4.3%. The sequenced material came from peripheral blood. These receptor sequences come from a man in his 70s with acute or convalescent COVID-19.

This rearrangement joins TRBV5-6 to TRBJ2-7; D is unclear. CDR1 SGHDT and CDR2 YYEEEE come from the germline V gene. V shed 2 bases and J shed 5 bases, with 11 bases lying between them. The CDR3 spans 13 residues. The CDR3 is CASSFGAVHEQYF. In nucleotides, the CDR3 is TGTGCCAGCAGCTTTGGTGCGGTCCACGAGCAGTACTTC. The whole variable domain, remainder taken from reference TRBV5-6 and TRBJ2-7, is DAGVTQSPTHLIKTRGQQVTLRCSPKSGHDTVSWYQQALGQGPQFIFQYYEEEERQRGNFPDRFSGHQFPNYSSELNVNALLLGDSALYLCASSFGAVHEQYFGPGTRLTVT.

The chain carries TRBV3-1 (or the pseudogene TRBV3-2) and TRBJ2-1; possibly TRBD1 for D (6 bases). The CDR3 sequence is 14 residues long. V dropped 3 bases and J dropped 6 bases, with 12 bases sitting between them. CDR1 is LGHDT, CDR2 YNNKEL, per germline (reference sequence). The CDR3 nucleotides read TGTGCCAGCAGCCATTTGATAGGGGGCAATGAGCAGTTCTTC. Its translation: CASSHLIGGNEQFF.

The chain combines TRBV6-5 with TRBJ1-4; D perhaps matches TRBD1 (6 bases). V was shortened by 6 bases and J by 8 bases, with 19 bases between the two germline ends. Per germline, CDR1 MNHEY and CDR2 SVGAGI. This CDR3 is 15 amino acids long. DNA for the CDR3: TGTGCCAGCAGCGGGTCTCCACAGGGTGGCGAAAAACTGTTTTTT. Translating gives CASSGSPQGGEKLFF.

The V call is TRBV5-6, the J call TRBJ2-2; the D is unclear. This CDR3 has 14 residues. V was pared by 1 base and J by 6 bases, with 10 bases between. Germline V CDR1 and CDR2: SGHDT, YYEEEE. DNA for the CDR3: TGTGCCAGCAGCTTGTGGGCAGGCGCCGGGGAGCTGTTTTTT. It translates to CASSLWAGAGELFF.

This clone was seen only once. The chain employs TRBV19 and TRBJ1-5; 10 bases are shared with TRBD1. J lost 6 bases, V lost 5 bases, and 4 bases had no gene match. CDR3 size: 14 residues. The germline V gene has CDR1 LNHDA and CDR2 SQIVND (reference sequence). The CDR3 bases are TGTGCCAGTAGTGCGACAGGGGGCGTTCAGCCCCAGCATTTT. Amino acids: CASSATGGVQPQHF.

The V call is TRBV7-2, the J call TRBJ1-1; TRBD1 matches at 8 bases. Germline-derived CDR1 and CDR2 are SGHTA and FQGNSA. The V gene end was trimmed by 1 base and the J gene end by 5 bases; junction bases not matched to a gene: 9. The CDR3 spans 16 residues. Here the CDR3 reads CASSLVSGGAGTEAFF. In DNA, the CDR3 is TGTGCCAGCAGCTTAGTGTCAGGGGGCGCGGGTACTGAAGCTTTCTTT.

The chain is built from TRBV6-2 or TRBV6-3 and TRBJ1-5; 7 bases agree with TRBD1. Trimming cost V 2 bases and J 3 bases; bases outside gene matches: 16. The CDR3 loop spans 19 amino acids. Germline CDR1 MNHEY, CDR2 SVGEGT. The CDR3: CASSYHSGRGDPINQPQHF. CDR3 DNA sequence: TGTGCCAGCAGTTACCACTCCGGCAGGGGGGACCCTATCAATCAGCCCCAGCATTTT.

The chain has TRBV5-4 and TRBJ2-7; maybe TRBD2 (6 bases). V was shortened by 3 bases and J by 3 bases, with 10 bases between the two germline ends. Germline CDR1 and CDR2: SGHNT and YYREEE (reference sequence). The CDR3 has 13 amino acids. Written as DNA, the CDR3 is TGTGCCAGCAGCTCCCCGGGACTCTACGAGCAGTACTTC. This translates into CASSSPGLYEQYF.

V usage is TRBV6-4 and J usage is TRBJ1-3, with 7 nucleotides matching TRBD1. CDR1 is MRHNA, CDR2 SNTAGT, per germline. V lost 7 bases to trimming and J lost 4 bases; unmatched junction nucleotides: 7. The CDR3 is 14 residues long. CDR3 coding DNA: TGTGCCAGCATAGCAGGGGGAAAGGGAAACACCATATATTTT. This translates into CASIAGGKGNTIYF.

The rearrangement joins TRBV2 to TRBJ1-6; 12 positions match TRBD1. The CDR3 is 15 residues long. V lost 4 bases to trimming and J lost 9 bases; unmatched junction nucleotides: 4. The germline gives CDR1 SNHLY, CDR2 FYNNEI. For the CDR3, the DNA is TGTGCCAGCAGTGGAGGGACAGGGGGCGGTTCACCCCTCCACTTT. It codes for CASSGGTGGGSPLHF.

This clone has more than one count but fewer than ten. The chain employs TRBV5-4 and TRBJ1-1; D unclear. The CDR3 loop spans 13 amino acids. Germline lookup yields CDR1 SGHNT and CDR2 YYREEE (reference sequence). Trimming pared 0 bases from V and 10 bases from J, leaving 13 bases between. The CDR3 sequence: CASSLGSEVGAFF. DNA for the CDR3: TGTGCCAGCAGCTTGGGGTCGGAGGTGGGAGCTTTCTTT.

This chain links TRBV24-1 with TRBJ2-5; possibly TRBD2 for D (7 bases). Germline V lookup: CDR1 KGHDR, CDR2 SFDVKD. Between the trimmed V and J ends, which lost 2 bases and 5 bases, there was a span of 17 bases. This CDR3 has 16 amino acids. Written as DNA, the CDR3 is TGTGCCACCAGTGATTCCACAAGAGGGAGGGGGGAGACCCAGTACTTC. It encodes CATSDSTRGRGETQYF.

The rearrangement uses TRBV5-1 and TRBJ1-1; D uncertain. The CDR3 spans 14 residues. Deletions cut 0 bases from V and 0 bases from J, with 6 bases between. Germline V gene sequence: CDR1 SGHRS, CDR2 YFSETQ. CDR3 nucleotide sequence: TGCGCCAGCAGCTTGGGGGAGTTGAACACTGAAGCTTTCTTT. The encoded protein is CASSLGELNTEAFF.

This chain connects TRBV7-9 to TRBJ1-3; possible D gene TRBD1, 6 bases. With 5 bases removed from V and 0 bases from J, the gap between germline ends came to 14 bases. Germline CDR1 reads SEHNR; CDR2 reads FQNEAQ (reference sequence). The length of the CDR3 is 16 residues. Here the CDR3 reads CASSPNRDNSGNTIYF. Here the CDR3 DNA reads TGTGCCAGCAGCCCAAACCGGGACAACTCTGGAAACACCATATATTTT.

In its sample, this clone was seen a few times. The V gene is TRBV19, the J gene TRBJ1-5, with D possibly matching TRBD1 (5 bases). CDR1 and CDR2 from the germline V gene are LNHDA and SQIVND (reference sequence). The V and J ends lost 4 bases and 4 bases respectively, with 14 bases between them. This CDR3 contains 15 residues. The DNA for the CDR3 is TGTGCCAGTAGTAGGAGTCAGGGCGTAAATCAGCCCCAGCATTTT. This codes for CASSRSQGVNQPQHF.

V and J are TRBV6-6 and TRBJ2-5; 7 positions match TRBD1. The V gene end was trimmed by 5 bases and the J gene end by 5 bases; junction bases not matched to a gene: 2. The CDR3 length is 12 residues. The germline V gene encodes CDR1 MNHNY and CDR2 SVGAGI (reference sequence). This chain's CDR3 is CASSVQGETQYF. The DNA of the CDR3 is TGTGCCAGCAGTGTACAGGGGGAGACCCAGTACTTC.

This rearrangement joins TRBV19 to TRBJ1-1; D is ambiguous. This CDR3 has 15 amino acids. Trimming shortened V by 5 bases and J by 9 bases, and 22 bases separated the two germline ends. Germline lookup yields CDR1 LNHDA and CDR2 SQIVND (reference sequence). DNA of the CDR3: TGTGCCAGTAGTGACGGGTTGCTGGATGCTGGCCAAGCTTTCTTT. Residues: CASSDGLLDAGQAFF.

This chain connects TRBV6-5 to TRBJ2-5, with TRBD2 matching over 9 bases. After removal of 2 bases from V and 2 bases from J, the junction contained 3 bases not matched to a gene. The CDR3 loop spans 15 amino acids. Germline CDR1 is MNHEY and CDR2 is SVGAGI. The CDR3 coding sequence is TGTGCCAGCAGTTACGGCGGGGGGGAGCAAGAGACCCAGTACTTC. Encoded protein: CASSYGGGEQETQYF.

Points on this clone: Mismatch with germline at one junction end may stem from a read error. The chain's CDR3 is CASSASRLDMGNTIYF. The CDR3 DNA reads as TGTGCCAGTAGTGCATCCAGGTTGGATATGGGAAACACCATATATTTT. This chain joins TRBV6-1 and TRBJ1-3; no clear D gene. This CDR3 comprises 16 residues. Germline CDR1 reads MNHNS; CDR2 reads SASEGT.

The chain has TRBV6-5 and TRBJ2-5, with 7 positions matching TRBD1. Germline V gene sequence: CDR1 MNHEY, CDR2 SVGAGI. This CDR3 contains 13 residues. The V and J ends lost 7 bases and 4 bases, in that order; junction bases with no gene match: 6. CDR3 sequence: CASKKTGRETQYF. The DNA for the CDR3 is TGTGCCAGCAAAAAGACAGGGAGAGAGACCCAGTACTTC.

The genes are TRBV6-5 and TRBJ1-2; D ambiguous. The V end was cut by 6 bases, the J end by 7 bases, with 9 bases between. Germline CDR1 reads MNHEY; CDR2 reads SVGAGI. This CDR3 comprises 11 residues. The CDR3 coding sequence is TGTGCCAGCAGCCCAGGATTTGGCTACACCTTC. Its translation: CASSPGFGYTF.

The V gene is TRBV19, the J gene TRBJ2-5, with TRBD2 matching over 7 bases. After removal of 9 bases from V and 4 bases from J, the junction contained 11 bases not matched to a gene. Per germline, CDR1 LNHDA and CDR2 SQIVND (reference sequence). The CDR3 loop spans 14 amino acids. CDR3 nucleotides: TGTGCCAGCTCCCGACTAGCCGGGGGAGAGACCCAGTACTTC. Residues: CASSRLAGGETQYF.

The chain has TRBV20-1 and TRBJ2-5; D is uncertain. CDR3 size: 14 residues. V was shortened by 3 bases and J by 1 base, with 12 bases between the two germline ends. Germline V gene lookup returns CDR1 DFQATT and CDR2 SNEGSKA (reference sequence). CDR3: CSASWLVTQETQYF. The CDR3 DNA sequence: TGCAGTGCTAGTTGGCTAGTGACCCAAGAGACCCAGTACTTC.